This is a list of T cell receptor beta chains from one sample in a study of blood T cell repertoires in COVID-19. Data came from immunoSEQ multiplex PCR; TCRdb stores just in-frame clones and leaves some out. The sample includes about 58,000 clones, roughly 86% of them seen just once. Sequencing was done on a sample of peripheral blood. The source is a human donor with active COVID-19. The donor label of this sample is uncertain. Each CDR3 is given with its conserved first and last residue. The order of the fields is CDR3 length, V gene, clone size, CDR3 protein. Rows give clone size only sometimes, using once, few, many, or a class for an expanded clone.

15 | TRBV9 | NA | CASSARDYGIHEQFF
14 | TRBV7-8 | once | CASSPRASTVEQYF
15 | TRBV4-2 | NA | CASLWTGAPNQPQHF
14 | TRBV6-5 | NA | CASTLDRADTEAFF
16 | TRBV3-1/TRBV3-2 | NA | CASSQVSAGGLETQYF
16 | TRBV7-9 | NA | CASIPIANPEENEQFF
15 | TRBV5-4 | NA | CASSLEGDAYNEQFF
14 | TRBV7-2 | NA | CASSLGGSKNIQYF
13 | TRBV7-2 | NA | CASSLDTRGKLFF
15 | TRBV6-5 | once | CASNPGGPVGYEQYF
15 | TRBV28 | NA | CASSFGLAERYEQYF
12 | TRBV2 | NA | CASRPTGLEQFF
14 | TRBV7-3 | NA | CASSPTGLQETQYF
13 | TRBV10-1 | once | CASSGPSANEQFF
12 | TRBV18 | NA | CASSPQRAEAFF
14 | TRBV10-3 | NA | CAISGGTAAIEQYF
14 | TRBV7-9 | NA | CASSLGGRVDTQYF
14 | TRBV18 | NA | CASSQTSGANVLTF